This record looks at one TCR beta chain sequence and its context. The sample originates from a study of control samples from healthy donors and cancer patients. This CDR3 has 12 amino acids. V was trimmed by 3 bases and J by 4 bases, leaving 6 bases between them. The germline gives CDR1 LGHNT, CDR2 FRNRAP. Generated by immunoSEQ multiplex PCR, the TCRdb table keeps only in-frame clones and is missing some. The data hold 95,000 to 120,000 clones, with approximately 82% observed a single time. Sequenced: blood. The genes are TRBV12-5 and TRBJ1-1; no reliable D call. This sequence originates from a man younger than 35 in good health. The CDR3 DNA follows: TGTGCTAGTGGTTTTCCGCGCACTGAAGCTTTCTTT. Amino acids: CASGFPRTEAFF.